The entry below describes one T cell receptor (beta chain). Germline values: CDR1 SNHLY, CDR2 FYNNEI. The CDR3 is made up of 13 amino acids. V was shortened by 2 bases and J by 5 bases, with 6 bases between the two germline ends. Some clones are missing from TCRdb's copy, which holds only in-frame ones; the method was immunoSEQ multiplex PCR. The sample gives about 360,000 clones, around 90% of which show up once; 2.5% to 3.5% is in the top ten. The source of the sample is a study of blood T cell repertoires in COVID-19. Sequencing was done on a sample of peripheral blood. The clonotype originates from a human donor in a cohort sampled during active COVID-19. This rearrangement joins TRBV2 to TRBJ1-4, with D uncertain. The CDR3 DNA reads as TGTGCCAGCAGTGAACAGAGGAATGAAAAACTGTTTTTT. Translated: CASSEQRNEKLFF.